Sequencing of this T cell receptor (beta chain) was carried out in a study of T cell responses to AZD1222 COVID-19 vaccine. Second-dose recipients at about 4 or about 12 weeks were treated as one pooled group. The study, taken as a whole, reports: Females made up more of the donors, who were largely white British, and clonal diversity may have come out too low. Repertoire sampling occurred only after the peak T cell response. Baseline seropositives among AZD1222 recipients totaled only 6 or 7.

Data came from immunoSEQ multiplex PCR; TCRdb stores just in-frame clones and leaves some out. The sample has fewer than 65,000 clones, more than 70% seen once. Germline CDR1 LNHDA, CDR2 SQIVND (reference sequence). V shed 1 base and J shed 3 bases, with 6 bases lying between them. This CDR3 spans 13 amino acids. Remarks on this clone: Antigen: not known.

The chain uses TRBV19 and TRBJ1-1; perhaps TRBD1 as D (5 bases). This specimen consisted of peripheral blood, obtained 28 days after the second AZD1222 dose. This receptor was identified in an adult who received the AZD1222 COVID-19 vaccine. The CDR3 DNA follows: TGTGCCAGTAGTATAGCAGGGTACACTGAAGCTTTCTTT. It codes for CASSIAGYTEAFF.